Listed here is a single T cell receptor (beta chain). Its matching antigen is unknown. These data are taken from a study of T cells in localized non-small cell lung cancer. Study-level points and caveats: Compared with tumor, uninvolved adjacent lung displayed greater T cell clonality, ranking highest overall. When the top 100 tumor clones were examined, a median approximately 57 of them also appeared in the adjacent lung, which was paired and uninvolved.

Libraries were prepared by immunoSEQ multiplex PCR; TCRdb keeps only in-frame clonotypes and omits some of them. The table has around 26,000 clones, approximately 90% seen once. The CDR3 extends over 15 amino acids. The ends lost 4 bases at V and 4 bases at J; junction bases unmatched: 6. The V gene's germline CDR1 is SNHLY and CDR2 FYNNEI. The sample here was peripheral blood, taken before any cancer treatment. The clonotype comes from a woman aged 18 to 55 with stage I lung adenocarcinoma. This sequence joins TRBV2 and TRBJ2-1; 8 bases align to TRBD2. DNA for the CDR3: TGTGCCAGCAGTGGTTCTAGCGGGTTTTACAATGAGCAGTTCTTC. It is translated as CASSGSSGFYNEQFF.